This TCR beta chain was captured by sequencing in a study of persistence of HIV-infected CD4 T cells. Study background: Blood samples, up to roughly 200 mL, came from multiple time points, except a couple of leukapheresis donors sampled once. Study results and caveats: Within sorted populations, more oligoclonal TCRs accompanied more oligoclonal proviruses. CMV- and Gag-responding cells had lower TCRbeta richness than CD3/CD28-responding cells. Degenerate expanded CDR3beta sequences were enriched among CMV- and Gag-responding cells.

The libraries were made with immunoSEQ version 4 in survey mode. Using immunoSEQ multiplex PCR, the repertoire was profiled, and TCRdb retains in-frame clones only, with some absent. The sample has 35,000 to 50,000 clones, approximately 90% seen once; the top ten hold about 1.7%. On this clone itself: The antigen remains unidentified.

Cells were stimulated nonspecifically with anti-CD3/anti-CD28 magnetic beads. Sorting selected CD4+ T cells upregulating both CD40 ligand and CD69. The source of this sequence is an adult man with HIV who was CMV-seropositive. This specimen consisted of CD4+ T cells sorted from PBMCs after roughly 19-hour stimulation, obtained from a patient who received antiretroviral therapy.

CDR3 DNA: TGTGCCACCAGCCCTCGAAGGGTTGGTGAGCAGTTCTTC. Its translation: CATSPRRVGEQFF. The rearrangement joins TRBV15 to TRBJ2-1; D gene uncertain. This CDR3 has 13 residues. Looked up from germline, CDR1 is LNHNV and CDR2 is YYDKDF (reference sequence). The ends were cut back, 5 bases at V and 9 bases at J, with 14 bases in the middle.